These T cell receptor beta chains were read from a single sample in a study of Graves' ophthalmopathy and Graves' hyperthyroidism. TCRdb passed the multiplex PCR reads through MiXCR, listing each CDR3 protein once. Here the sample spans some 210,000 distinct CDR3 sequences, about 32% being singletons. Specimen: peripheral blood. The receptors derive from a man over 45 with Graves' ophthalmopathy. Each CDR3 is given with its conserved first and last residue. D genes are given only for firm matches. Only part of the rows carry a size: once, few, many, or a class if the clone is expanded.

clone size	D gene	V gene	J gene	CDR3 DNA	CDR3 protein
.	.	TRBV19	TRBJ1-1	TGTGCCAGTAGTATAGTTGGGGGCGGCATCGGCTTCGCTGAAGCTTTCTTT	CASSIVGGGIGFAEAFF
many	.	TRBV6-2/TRBV6-3	TRBJ2-4	TGTGCCAGCAGCCGGGGACGACTCCTAGCCAAAAACATTCAGTACTTC	CASSRGRLLAKNIQYF
many	.	TRBV20-1	TRBJ2-3	TGCAGTGCTGAGGGGGATACGCAGTATTTT	CSAEGDTQYF
many	.	TRBV30	TRBJ1-2	TGTGCCTGGACTACCGGGACAAAGGCGGGTGGCTACACCTTC	CAWTTGTKAGGYTF
.	.	TRBV6-5	TRBJ2-5	TGTGCCAGCAGAAGAGGGGTAGAGACCCAGTACTTC	CASRRGVETQYF
many	TRBD1	TRBV4-1	TRBJ2-7	TGCGCCAGCAGCCACGGACAGGGCTTAACGAAGGGCGAGCAGTACTTC	CASSHGQGLTKGEQYF
.	TRBD1	TRBV6-1	TRBJ1-2	TGTGCCAGCAGCCGGTCGGGACAGCTATCCTATGGCTACACCTTC	CASSRSGQLSYGYTF
many	TRBD2	TRBV28	TRBJ2-5	TGTGCCAGCAGCCGAGGACTAGCAGAAGAGACCCAGTACTTC	CASSRGLAEETQYF
.	.	TRBV2	TRBJ2-7	TGTGCCAGCAGTGTTTTAGCAATCGACGAGCAGTACTTC	CASSVLAIDEQYF
many	.	TRBV10-1	TRBJ2-2	TGCGCCAGCAGTGAGTCGCGGAGGGTCGGGGAGCTGTTTTTT	CASSESRRVGELFF
many	.	TRBV10-3	TRBJ1-6	TGTGCCATCAGTGCCGGGACAAGGGATTCACCCCTCCACTTT	CAISAGTRDSPLHF
many	TRBD2	TRBV6-2/TRBV6-3	TRBJ2-5	TGTGCCAGCAGTTACGGCCCGTTCAGGCTAGCGGGAGGAGAGACCCAGTACTTC	CASSYGPFRLAGGETQYF
once	TRBD1	TRBV6-1	TRBJ2-7	TGTGCCAGCGCGACAGGGATCTCCTACGAGCAGTACTTC	CASATGISYEQYF
once	.	TRBV27	TRBJ1-1	TGTGCCAGCAGTTACTCAAACGGCCCTGAAGCTTTCTTT	CASSYSNGPEAFF
once	.	TRBV19	TRBJ1-2	TGTGCCAGTAGCGGCATGGGACACAACGGGGATGGCTACACCTTC	CASSGMGHNGDGYTF
.	.	TRBV6-4	TRBJ1-3	TGTGCCAGCAGTTACAGGCAGACCTCTGGAAACACCATATATTTT	CASSYRQTSGNTIYF
.	.	TRBV28	TRBJ2-7	TGTGCCAGCAGTTACAACAGAGCCTACGAGCAGTACTTC	CASSYNRAYEQYF
many	.	TRBV28	TRBJ2-7	TGTGCCGCGGAGCCGCGTCAGGGGGGGGTCTACGAGCAGTACTTC	CAAEPRQGGVYEQYF
many	.	TRBV29-1	TRBJ2-2	TGCAGCGTTGAAGAGCAGGGAAAACGGGCCGGGGAGCTGTTTTTT	CSVEEQGKRAGELFF
many	TRBD1	TRBV4-3	TRBJ1-5	TGCGCCAGCAGCCAAGATCGGGGACAGCTAAATCAGCCCCAGCATTTT	CASSQDRGQLNQPQHF
.	TRBD1	TRBV20-1	TRBJ1-1	TGCAGTGCTAGAGATCCGCTGGACAGGGGATTTGAAGCTTTCTTT	CSARDPLDRGFEAFF
many	.	TRBV12-3/TRBV12-4	TRBJ2-7	TGTGCCAGCAGTTTAGGGGACGGAGGCGAGCAGTACTTC	CASSLGDGGEQYF
.	TRBD2	TRBV6-4	TRBJ2-7	TGTGCCAGCAGTTACAGCGGGACGGATCCCTACGAGCAGTACTTC	CASSYSGTDPYEQYF
.	TRBD1	TRBV28	TRBJ2-7	TGTGCCAGCACCGATATAGACAGGGATCCGACCGAGCAGTACTTC	CASTDIDRDPTEQYF
many	.	TRBV12-3/TRBV12-4	TRBJ1-1	TGTGCCAGCAGTGGAGGGGGGGGCTCTGAAGCTTTCTTT	CASSGGGGSEAFF
many	.	TRBV10-3	TRBJ2-7	TGTGCCATCAGTGATGAGGGGGACCACGAGCAGTACTTC	CAISDEGDHEQYF
.	.	TRBV6-2/TRBV6-3	TRBJ2-2	TGTGCCAGCAGTTACTCCGAGCTCGGGGAGCTGTTTTTT	CASSYSELGELFF
many	.	TRBV11-2	TRBJ2-5	TGTGCCAGCAGCCTCAACAGGGTACAAGAGACCCAGTACTTC	CASSLNRVQETQYF
many	.	TRBV6-1	TRBJ1-6	TGTGCCAGCAAGAACAGGAATTCACCCCCCCACTTT	CASKNRNSPPHF
many	TRBD1	TRBV6-1	TRBJ1-5	TGTGCCAGCAGTGAAGCGGAGTGGGACAGGCCTGATCAGCCCCAGCATTTT	CASSEAEWDRPDQPQHF
many	.	TRBV12-3/TRBV12-4	TRBJ1-2	TGTGCCAGCAGCCAGGGGACAACTAGCGCACTAACCTTC	CASSQGTTSALTF
.	.	TRBV6-2/TRBV6-3	TRBJ1-5	TGTGCCAGCAGACAGGCATACGTGAGCAATCAGTCCCAGCATTTT	CASRQAYVSNQSQHF
.	TRBD2	TRBV27	TRBJ2-2	TGTGCCAGCAGTTCCGGGGGACTAGCGCTTCTAAGGGACACCGGGGAGCTGTTTTTT	CASSSGGLALLRDTGELFF
many	.	TRBV20-1	TRBJ1-3	TGCAGTGCTATTGTTCGCTCTGGAAACACCATATATTTT	CSAIVRSGNTIYF
many	.	TRBV10-2	TRBJ2-2	TGCGCCAGCAGTGACTCTACGGCGCTGTTTTTT	CASSDSTALFF
many	.	TRBV29-1	TRBJ2-5	TGCAGCGTTAACTCTGAGGGGACCCAGTACTTC	CSVNSEGTQYF
.	.	TRBV6-2/TRBV6-3	TRBJ1-1	TGTGCCAGCAGCAAAAACAGGGCGTCCACTGAAGCTTTCTTT	CASSKNRASTEAFF
.	TRBD1	TRBV4-1	TRBJ1-2	TGCGCCAGCAGCCAAGATTCCTGGACAGGGGACTTCTATGGCTACACCTTC	CASSQDSWTGDFYGYTF
many	.	TRBV12-5	TRBJ2-7	TGTGCTAGTGGTTTGACAGTCGGGGCGACCTACGAGCAGTACTTC	CASGLTVGATYEQYF
many	.	TRBV28	TRBJ2-7	TGTGCCAGCAGTGATAGGACACAGGGCGGCTACGAGCAGTACTTC	CASSDRTQGGYEQYF
many	TRBD1	TRBV7-2	TRBJ1-5	TGTGCCAGCAGCCCAGGGGGCAGGGGGCTTCAGCCCCAGCATTTT	CASSPGGRGLQPQHF
many	TRBD1	TRBV5-1	TRBJ1-2	TGCGCCAGCAGCTTCGAAGGGGGCGGTGGCTACACCTTC	CASSFEGGGGYTF
few	TRBD1	TRBV7-1	TRBJ1-1	TGTGCCAGCAGCTCCCCAGAGCCAGGGACAGGGATGTGGGTGAACACTGAAGCTTTCTTT	CASSSPEPGTGMWVNTEAFF
many	TRBD1	TRBV6-5	TRBJ2-5	TGTGCCAGCGGGGCCGGGACAGGGGTAGTAGAGACCCAGTACTTC	CASGAGTGVVETQYF
many	TRBD2	TRBV19	TRBJ2-1	TGTGCCAGTAGTATATTACTAGCGGGAGGGGATGAGCAGTTCTTC	CASSILLAGGDEQFF
many	.	TRBV25-1	TRBJ2-5	TGTGCCAGTGTAATGACTGAGACCCAGTACTTC	CASVMTETQYF
.	.	TRBV6-1	TRBJ2-4	TGTGCCAGCAGTGAACCCGATACATCAGCCAAAAACATTCAGTACTTC	CASSEPDTSAKNIQYF
many	.	TRBV7-8	TRBJ2-5	TGTGCCAGCAGCTTAGCGTTACAGCGGACCCTCCAAGAGACCCAGTACTTC	CASSLALQRTLQETQYF
many	TRBD1	TRBV28	TRBJ2-5	TGTGCCAGCAGTCTTTACCAGGGACAGGGTGTAGAGACCCAGTACTTC	CASSLYQGQGVETQYF
many	TRBD1	TRBV6-1	TRBJ1-2	TGTGCCAGCAGAGATCAGGGGGGGGGGCGAGTAGGCGGCTACACCTTC	CASRDQGGGRVGGYTF
many	.	TRBV7-2	TRBJ1-5	TGTGCCAGCAGCCCTTTCAATCAGCCCCAGCATTTT	CASSPFNQPQHF
few	.	TRBV20-1	TRBJ1-6	TGCAGTGCTAGGGCAGGGGCCGCCAGCTCCTATAATTCACCCCTCCACTTT	CSARAGAASSYNSPLHF
.	.	TRBV20-1	TRBJ1-5	TGCAGTGCTAGAGCAGGAGCCTCCTATCAGCCCCAGCATTTT	CSARAGASYQPQHF
many	TRBD2	TRBV28	TRBJ2-7	TGTGCCAGCAGTTCTGGGACTAGCCGCTACTACGAGCAGTACTTC	CASSSGTSRYYEQYF
many	TRBD2	TRBV5-1	TRBJ2-7	TGCGCCAGCAGCTTCGGAGGGACTAGCGGGAGTAAGCAGTACTTC	CASSFGGTSGSKQYF
.	.	TRBV12-3/TRBV12-4	TRBJ1-1	TGTGCCAGCAAGAGAGATATGAACACTGAAGCTTTCTTT	CASKRDMNTEAFF
many	TRBD2	TRBV19	TRBJ2-4	TGTGCCAGTAGTATCCCCTTCACGGGAGGGCCGAGAGACATTCAGTACTTC	CASSIPFTGGPRDIQYF
.	.	TRBV10-3	TRBJ1-1	TGTGCCATCACCTCGGGGGTAGGGACTGAAGCTTTCTTT	CAITSGVGTEAFF